This TCR beta chain was captured in a study of follicular helper T cells after annual influenza vaccination. Data came from immunoSEQ multiplex PCR; TCRdb stores just in-frame clones and leaves some out. The table has 3,500 to 5,500 clones, 82% seen once. The time point here: 2015-2016 season, pre-vaccination. Study-level results: ICOS+CD38+ cTfh clonality tracked population frequency, and its change tracked circulating plasmablast change. Most later recoveries of Day 7 ICOS+CD38+ clones were ICOS-CD38- cTfh.

From germline, CDR1 is KGHSH and CDR2 LQKENI. The CDR3 runs 15 residues. V lost 2 bases and J lost 7, with 15 bases in between. A remark on this clone: Its antigen is not identified.

This TCR was recovered from an adult who received the influenza vaccine. Sequences were derived from CXCR5+ CD38- circulating T follicular helper cells from blood, sampled on the day of influenza vaccination. Subset of the sample: circulating Tfh, non-naive CD4+CXCR5+PD-1+ (ICOS+CD38+ or ICOS-CD38-). This chain uses TRBV18 with TRBJ1-3; possibly TRBD1 for D (6 bases). CDR3 nucleotide sequence: TGTGCCAGCTCACCATCTCAGACAGGACGCAACACCATATATTTT. This translates into CASSPSQTGRNTIYF.